Below are 2 T cell receptor beta chains sequenced from a single sample in a study of T cells after yellow fever vaccination (dated by TCRdb to the late 2010s). Taken with the paper, the label for treatment or condition translates to: live attenuated yellow fever vaccine strain. The protocol used for the library was 5' RACE. Sequenced using an Illumina HiSeq 2500. TCRdb redid the processing of the public reads, applying fastp at Q25 and MiXCR, and retained in-frame beta chains. Each entry is one CDR3 protein sequence, shown with its most common DNA and genes. The sample has under 550,000 distinct CDR3 sequences on record, about a fifth of them singletons. About 16% of the sample is in the top ten clones. This material consisted of PBMCs, taken approximately 22 days after the first yellow fever vaccination. The receptors were sampled from a man younger than 35 who received the YFV17D yellow fever vaccine.

This clonotype showed up just a few times. The chain recombines TRBV12-3 or TRBV12-4 with TRBJ2-4; D gene uncertain. The CDR3 has 11 residues. V lost 10 bases, J lost 0 bases, and 4 bases lay in between. CDR3 sequence (DNA): TGTGCCACCTTAGCCAAAAACATTCAGTACTTC. This codes for CATLAKNIQYF.

This clonotype was detected many times. The chain couples TRBV5-1 to TRBJ2-5, with 8 bases identical to TRBD1. The CDR3 is 14 residues long. J gave up 4 bases and V 4 bases, and 6 bases lay outside the gene matches. Germline assignment: CDR1 SGHRS and CDR2 YFSETQ. CDR3 loop: CASSKGQGLETQYF. CDR3 DNA sequence: TGCGCCAGCAGCAAAGGACAGGGCTTAGAGACCCAGTACTTC.